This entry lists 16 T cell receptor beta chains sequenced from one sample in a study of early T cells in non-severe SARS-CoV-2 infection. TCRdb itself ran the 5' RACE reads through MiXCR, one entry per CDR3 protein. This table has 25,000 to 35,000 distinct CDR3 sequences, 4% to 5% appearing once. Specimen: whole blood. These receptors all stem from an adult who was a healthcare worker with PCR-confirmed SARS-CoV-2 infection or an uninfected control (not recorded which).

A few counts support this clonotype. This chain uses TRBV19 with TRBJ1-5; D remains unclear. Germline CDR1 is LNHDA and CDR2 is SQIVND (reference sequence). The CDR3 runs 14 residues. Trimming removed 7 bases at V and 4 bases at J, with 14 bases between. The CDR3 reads CASTPGRLNQPQHF. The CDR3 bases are TGTGCCAGTACTCCTGGACGGCTAAATCAGCCCCAGCATTTT.

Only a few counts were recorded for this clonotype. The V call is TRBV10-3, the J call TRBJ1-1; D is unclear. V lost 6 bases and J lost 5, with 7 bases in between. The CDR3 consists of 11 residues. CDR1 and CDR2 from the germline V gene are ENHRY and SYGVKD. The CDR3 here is CAISGGTEAFF. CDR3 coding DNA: TGTGCCATCAGCGGAGGGACTGAAGCTTTCTTT.

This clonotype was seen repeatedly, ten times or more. CDR3 DNA sequence: TGTGCCAGCAGCTTAGACGCGGGAGCCACCGGGGAGCTGTTTTTT. This translates into CASSLDAGATGELFF. The chain carries TRBV7-6 and TRBJ2-2; TRBD2 matches at 7 bases. Germline values: CDR1 SGHVS, CDR2 FNYEAQ. The V and J ends lost 1 base and 4 bases, in that order; junction bases with no gene match: 3. This CDR3 is built from 15 residues.

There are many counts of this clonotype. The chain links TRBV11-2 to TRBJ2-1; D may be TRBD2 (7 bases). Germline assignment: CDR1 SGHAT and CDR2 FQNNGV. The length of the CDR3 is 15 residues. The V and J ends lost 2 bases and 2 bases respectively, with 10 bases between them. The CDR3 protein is CASSLTRGPYNEQFF. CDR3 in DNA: TGTGCCAGCAGCTTAACGCGGGGGCCCTACAATGAGCAGTTCTTC.

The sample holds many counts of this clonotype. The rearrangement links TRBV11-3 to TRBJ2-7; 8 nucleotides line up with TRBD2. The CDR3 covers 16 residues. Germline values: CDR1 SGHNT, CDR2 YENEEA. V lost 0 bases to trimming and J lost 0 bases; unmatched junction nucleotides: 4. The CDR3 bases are TGTGCCAGCAGCTTAGATGGTAGCGGGGACTCCTACGAGCAGTACTTC. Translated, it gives CASSLDGSGDSYEQYF.

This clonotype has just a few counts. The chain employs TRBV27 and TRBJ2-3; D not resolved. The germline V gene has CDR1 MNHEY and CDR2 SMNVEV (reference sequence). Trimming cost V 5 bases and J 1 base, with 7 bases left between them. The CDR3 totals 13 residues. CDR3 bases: TGTGCCAGCAGTATTCGGGGCACAGATACGCAGTATTTT. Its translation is CASSIRGTDTQYF.

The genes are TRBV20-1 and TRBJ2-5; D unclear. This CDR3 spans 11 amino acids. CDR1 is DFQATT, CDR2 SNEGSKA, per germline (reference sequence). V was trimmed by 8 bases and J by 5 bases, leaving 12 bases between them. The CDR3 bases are TGCAGTTCCGACCATACCGAGACCCAGTACTTC. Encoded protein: CSSDHTETQYF.

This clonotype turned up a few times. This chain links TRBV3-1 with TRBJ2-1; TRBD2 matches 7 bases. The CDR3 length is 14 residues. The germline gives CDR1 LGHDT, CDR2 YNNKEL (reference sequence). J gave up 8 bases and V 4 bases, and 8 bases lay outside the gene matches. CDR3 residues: CASSPTGGLHEQFF. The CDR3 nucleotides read TGTGCCAGCAGCCCAACGGGGGGTTTACATGAGCAGTTCTTC.

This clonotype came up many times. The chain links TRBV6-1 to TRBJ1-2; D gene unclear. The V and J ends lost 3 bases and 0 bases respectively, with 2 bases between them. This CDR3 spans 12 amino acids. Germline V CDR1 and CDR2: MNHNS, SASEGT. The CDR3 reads CASSDANYGYTF. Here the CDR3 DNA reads TGTGCCAGCAGTGATGCTAACTATGGCTACACCTTC.

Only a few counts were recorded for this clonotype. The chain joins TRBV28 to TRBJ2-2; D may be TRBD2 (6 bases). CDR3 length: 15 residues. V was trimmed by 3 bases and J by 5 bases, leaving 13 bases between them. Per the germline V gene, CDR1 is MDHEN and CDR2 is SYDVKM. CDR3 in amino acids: CASSLLGRGTGELFF. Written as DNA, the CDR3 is TGTGCCAGCAGTTTGTTAGGGCGGGGTACCGGGGAGCTGTTTTTT.

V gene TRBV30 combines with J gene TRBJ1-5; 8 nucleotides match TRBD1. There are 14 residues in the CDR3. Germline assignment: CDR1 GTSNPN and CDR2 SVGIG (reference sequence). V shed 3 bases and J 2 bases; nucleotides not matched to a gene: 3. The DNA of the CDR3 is TGTGCCTGGAGAGACAGGGGAGGCAATCAGCCCCAGCATTTT. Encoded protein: CAWRDRGGNQPQHF.

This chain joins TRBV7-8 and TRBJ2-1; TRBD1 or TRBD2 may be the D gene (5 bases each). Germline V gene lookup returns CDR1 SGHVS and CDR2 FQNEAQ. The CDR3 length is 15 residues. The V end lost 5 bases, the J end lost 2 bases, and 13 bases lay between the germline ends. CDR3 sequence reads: CASSPPEGPYNEQFF. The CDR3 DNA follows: TGTGCCAGCAGCCCCCCCGAGGGGCCCTACAATGAGCAGTTCTTC.

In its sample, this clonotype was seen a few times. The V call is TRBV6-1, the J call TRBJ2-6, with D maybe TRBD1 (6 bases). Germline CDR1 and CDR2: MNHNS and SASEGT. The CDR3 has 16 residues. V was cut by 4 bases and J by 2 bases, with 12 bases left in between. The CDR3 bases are TGTGCCAGCAGTGTTCTGGGGGCTGCTGGGGCCAACGTCCTGACTTTC. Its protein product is CASSVLGAAGANVLTF.

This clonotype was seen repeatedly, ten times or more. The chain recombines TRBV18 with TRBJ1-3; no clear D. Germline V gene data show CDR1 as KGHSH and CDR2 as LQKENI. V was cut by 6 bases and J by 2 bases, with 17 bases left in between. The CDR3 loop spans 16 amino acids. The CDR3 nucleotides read TGTGCCAGCTCGCCTACCCTAGAACGAACTGGAAACACCATATATTTT. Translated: CASSPTLERTGNTIYF.

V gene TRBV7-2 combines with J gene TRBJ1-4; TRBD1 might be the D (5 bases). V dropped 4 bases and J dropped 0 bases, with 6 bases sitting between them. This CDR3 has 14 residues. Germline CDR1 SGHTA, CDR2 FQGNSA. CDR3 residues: CASSSQATNEKLFF. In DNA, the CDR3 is TGTGCCAGCAGCTCACAGGCAACTAATGAAAAACTGTTTTTT.

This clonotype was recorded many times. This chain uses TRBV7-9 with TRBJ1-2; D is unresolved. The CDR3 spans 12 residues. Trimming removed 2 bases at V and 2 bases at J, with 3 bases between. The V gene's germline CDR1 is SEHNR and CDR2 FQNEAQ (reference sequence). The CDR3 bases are TGTGCCAGCAGCTTAATGAACTATGGCTACACCTTC. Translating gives CASSLMNYGYTF.